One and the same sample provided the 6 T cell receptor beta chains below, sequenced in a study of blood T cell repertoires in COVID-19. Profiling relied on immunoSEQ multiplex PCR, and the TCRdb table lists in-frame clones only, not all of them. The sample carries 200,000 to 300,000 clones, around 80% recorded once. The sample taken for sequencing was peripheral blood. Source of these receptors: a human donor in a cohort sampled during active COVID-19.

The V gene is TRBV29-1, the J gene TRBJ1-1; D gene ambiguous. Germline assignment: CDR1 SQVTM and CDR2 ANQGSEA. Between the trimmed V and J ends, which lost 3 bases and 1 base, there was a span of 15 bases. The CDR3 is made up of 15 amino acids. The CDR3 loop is CSVDRVLTGNTEAFF. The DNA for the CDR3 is TGCAGCGTTGATCGGGTCCTAACTGGGAACACTGAAGCTTTCTTT. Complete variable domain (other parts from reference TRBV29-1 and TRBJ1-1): SAVISQKPSRDICQRGTSLTIQCQVDSQVTMMFWYRQQPGQSLTLIATANQGSEATYESGFVIDKFPISRPNLTFSTLTVSNMSPEDSSIYLCSVDRVLTGNTEAFFGQGTRLTVV.

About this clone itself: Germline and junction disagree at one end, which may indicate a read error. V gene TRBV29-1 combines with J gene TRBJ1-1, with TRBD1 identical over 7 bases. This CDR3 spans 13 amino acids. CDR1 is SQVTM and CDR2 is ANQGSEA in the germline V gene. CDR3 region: CSVQQGMKTEAFF. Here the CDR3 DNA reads TGCAGCGTGCAACAGGGGATGAAAACTGAAGCTTTCTTT.

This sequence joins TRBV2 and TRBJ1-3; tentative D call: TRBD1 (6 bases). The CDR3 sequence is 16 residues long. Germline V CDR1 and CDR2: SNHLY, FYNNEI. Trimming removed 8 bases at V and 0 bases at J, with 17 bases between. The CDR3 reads CASSYLQGSSGNTIYF. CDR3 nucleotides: TGTGCCAGCTCATATCTACAGGGCTCCTCTGGAAACACCATATATTTT. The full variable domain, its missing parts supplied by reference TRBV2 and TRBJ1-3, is EPEVTQTPSHQVTQMGQEVILRCVPISNHLYFYWYRQILGQKVEFLVSFYNNEISEKSEIFDDQFSVERPDGSNFTLKIRSTKLEDSAMYFCASSYLQGSSGNTIYFGEGSWLTVV.

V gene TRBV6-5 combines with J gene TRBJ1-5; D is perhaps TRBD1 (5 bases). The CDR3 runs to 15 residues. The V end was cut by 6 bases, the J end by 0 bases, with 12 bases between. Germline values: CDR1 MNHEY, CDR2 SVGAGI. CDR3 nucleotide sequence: TGTGCCAGCAGGCGACAGCCATATAGCAATCAGCCCCAGCATTTT. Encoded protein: CASRRQPYSNQPQHF.

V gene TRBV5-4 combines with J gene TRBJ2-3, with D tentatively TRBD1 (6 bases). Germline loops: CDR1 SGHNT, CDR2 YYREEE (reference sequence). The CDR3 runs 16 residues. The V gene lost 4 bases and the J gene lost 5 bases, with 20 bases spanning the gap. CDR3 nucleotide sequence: TGTGCCAGCAGCGCGGTTACCGGGACAATCAAAGATACGCAGTATTTT. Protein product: CASSAVTGTIKDTQYF. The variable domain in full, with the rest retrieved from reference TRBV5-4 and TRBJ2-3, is ETGVTQSPTHLIKTRGQQVTLRCSSQSGHNTVSWYQQALGQGPQFIFQYYREEENGRGNFPPRFSGLQFPNYSSELNVNALELDDSALYLCASSAVTGTIKDTQYFGPGTRLTVL.

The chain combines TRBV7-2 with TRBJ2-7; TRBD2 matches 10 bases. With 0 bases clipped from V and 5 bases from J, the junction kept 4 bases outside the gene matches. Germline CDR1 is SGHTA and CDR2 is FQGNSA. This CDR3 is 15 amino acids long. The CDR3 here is CASSLAGLAGDEQYF. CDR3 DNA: TGTGCCAGCAGCTTAGCGGGGCTAGCGGGGGACGAGCAGTACTTC.